The 21 T cell receptor beta chains reported below all come from one sample, sequenced in a study of blood T cell repertoires in COVID-19. Sequencing was performed with immunoSEQ multiplex PCR; in TCRdb, only in-frame clones are kept and a portion is missing. The sample has 50,000 to 65,000 clones; almost 90% are singletons. The source material was peripheral blood. The receptors were sampled from a man aged 60-69 years with acute or convalescent COVID-19.

V gene TRBV7-3 combines with J gene TRBJ2-3, with a tentative D call TRBD2 (6 bases). CDR1 is SGHTA and CDR2 is FQGTGA in the germline V gene. This CDR3 spans 18 amino acids. The V end lost 5 bases, the J end lost 1 base, and 22 bases lay between the germline ends. The CDR3 sequence is CASSPGSGLRRGTDTQYF. CDR3 nucleotides: TGTGCCAGCAGCCCCGGGTCGGGACTCAGAAGGGGCACAGATACGCAGTATTTT.

The V and J genes are TRBV15 and TRBJ2-1; 11 nucleotides line up with TRBD1. Germline CDR1 LNHNV, CDR2 YYDKDF (reference sequence). The CDR3 consists of 14 residues. Germline trimming cut 9 bases from V and 6 bases from J; bases unmatched to any gene: 7. The CDR3 loop is CATGTGQGANEQFF. Written as DNA, the CDR3 is TGTGCCACAGGCACAGGACAGGGGGCCAATGAGCAGTTCTTC.

This rearrangement joins TRBV29-1 to TRBJ1-1; 9 bases are a match to TRBD1. CDR1 and CDR2 (germline): SQVTM, ANQGSEA. The CDR3 has 12 residues. The J segment lost 5 bases and the V segment lost 6 bases, leaving 4 bases of the junction unmatched. The CDR3, as DNA: TGCAGCGTGGGGGACAGGGATACTGAAGCTTTCTTT. Encoded protein: CSVGDRDTEAFF. Variable domain in full (rest from reference TRBV29-1 and TRBJ1-1): SAVISQKPSRDICQRGTSLTIQCQVDSQVTMMFWYRQQPGQSLTLIATANQGSEATYESGFVIDKFPISRPNLTFSTLTVSNMSPEDSSIYLCSVGDRDTEAFFGQGTRLTVV.

The chain combines TRBV24-1 with TRBJ1-1; D is perhaps TRBD1 (5 bases). This CDR3 has 13 residues. The ends were cut back, 8 bases at V and 1 base at J, with 10 bases in the middle. CDR1 and CDR2 from the germline V gene are KGHDR and SFDVKD. DNA of the CDR3: TGTGCCACCACAGGGATCGGGAACACTGAAGCTTTCTTT. It specifies CATTGIGNTEAFF.

The chain uses TRBV7-3 and TRBJ2-2; possible D gene TRBD1, 6 bases. Between the trimmed V and J ends, which lost 2 bases and 5 bases, there was a span of 15 bases. Germline V lookup: CDR1 SGHTA, CDR2 FQGTGA. The CDR3 sequence is 16 residues long. CDR3: CASSLGAGDSTGELFF. For the CDR3, the DNA is TGTGCCAGCAGCTTAGGGGCAGGGGATTCGACCGGGGAGCTGTTTTTT.

This sequence joins TRBV28 and TRBJ2-2, with TRBD1 as a possible D gene (6 bases). The CDR3 sequence is 15 residues long. Germline CDR1 and CDR2: MDHEN and SYDVKM. Deletions cut 8 bases from V and 0 bases from J, with 13 bases between. This CDR3 is CASGTGTPNTGELFF. The CDR3 DNA follows: TGTGCCAGCGGAACCGGGACACCGAACACCGGGGAGCTGTTTTTT.

This chain connects TRBV2 to TRBJ2-7, with TRBD1 identical over 9 bases. Losses at the gene ends were 6 bases for V and 0 bases for J; bases not matched to a gene: 15. The germline V gene has CDR1 SNHLY and CDR2 FYNNEI. The CDR3 is 18 residues long. The CDR3 region has the DNA TGTGCCAGCAGAGCTAGACAGGGGGAACAAAGTCGCTCCTACGAGCAGTACTTC. Translation gives CASRARQGEQSRSYEQYF.

The chain uses TRBV2 and TRBJ2-1; TRBD2 aligns across 10 bases. The CDR3 covers 16 residues. CDR1 and CDR2 from the germline V gene are SNHLY and FYNNEI. The trim removed 4 bases at V and 4 bases at J, leaving 7 bases unmatched. CDR3 DNA sequence: TGTGCCAGCAGTGGGACTAGCGGAAGCAAATACAATGAGCAGTTCTTC. As protein: CASSGTSGSKYNEQFF.

In this sample, this clone turned up a few times. The chain is built from TRBV3-1 (or the pseudogene TRBV3-2) and TRBJ2-1; TRBD2 agrees at 9 bases. Unmatched junction bases numbered 13, after V lost 4 bases and J lost 0 bases. Germline V CDR1 and CDR2: LGHDT, YNNKEL (reference sequence). The CDR3 extends over 19 amino acids. This CDR3 is CASSPRPGLAPSSYNEQFF. In DNA form, the CDR3 reads TGTGCCAGCAGCCCCCGCCCGGGACTAGCCCCGAGCTCCTACAATGAGCAGTTCTTC.

In this sample, this clone turned up once. One end of the junction is discordant with germline, which a read error may explain. This chain connects TRBV6-6 to TRBJ2-7; 9 bases align to TRBD1. This CDR3 spans 12 amino acids. Germline CDR1 MNHNY, CDR2 SVGAGI (reference sequence). The CDR3 loop is CASSYSAGQGFF. The CDR3 DNA reads TGTGCCAGCAGTTACTCCGCGGGACAGGGATTCTTC.

V is TRBV2 and J is TRBJ1-6; a weak D match, TRBD1 (6 bases). The V and J ends lost 4 bases and 10 bases respectively, with 17 bases between them. The CDR3 covers 15 residues. Germline loops: CDR1 SNHLY, CDR2 FYNNEI. CDR3 nucleotide sequence: TGTGCCAGCAGTGGGCAGGGGCAGTTTAACTCACCCCTCCACTTT. Amino acids: CASSGQGQFNSPLHF.

This clone was observed a single time. V is TRBV3-1 (or the pseudogene TRBV3-2) and J is TRBJ2-7, with TRBD2 matching 7 bases. The CDR3 runs 14 residues. V gave up 8 bases and J gave up 0 bases; unmatched junction bases: 7. Germline CDR1 and CDR2: LGHDT and YNNKEL (reference sequence). The chain's CDR3 is CASGGTMSSYEQYF. The DNA for the CDR3 is TGTGCCAGCGGAGGGACTATGAGCTCCTACGAGCAGTACTTC.

The chain links TRBV27 to TRBJ1-1, with TRBD1 identical over 8 bases. Germline loops: CDR1 MNHEY, CDR2 SMNVEV (reference sequence). The CDR3 runs 13 residues. Unmatched junction bases numbered 5, after V lost 6 bases and J lost 5 bases. The CDR3: CASSTGGGTEAFF. The CDR3 region has the DNA TGTGCCAGCAGCACAGGGGGTGGGACTGAAGCTTTCTTT.

The rearrangement links TRBV12-3 or TRBV12-4 to TRBJ2-3, with no clear D. The CDR3 totals 13 residues. V was shortened by 5 bases and J by 5 bases, with 11 bases between the two germline ends. CDR3 coding DNA: TGTGCCAGCAGTCCCACTTCAGGAGATACGCAGTATTTT. It translates to CASSPTSGDTQYF.

The chain is built from TRBV19 and TRBJ1-2; 7 nucleotides line up with TRBD1. Germline lookup yields CDR1 LNHDA and CDR2 SQIVND (reference sequence). The CDR3 is 15 amino acids. V lost 3 bases to trimming and J lost 7 bases; unmatched junction nucleotides: 11. DNA of the CDR3: TGTGCCAGTAGTATTGGGGGACAGATGGATTTTGGCTACACCTTC. Its protein product is CASSIGGQMDFGYTF.

This chain links TRBV29-1 with TRBJ1-5; tentative D call: TRBD1 (6 bases). This CDR3 contains 14 residues. From germline, CDR1 is SQVTM and CDR2 ANQGSEA. The V end lost 6 bases, the J end lost 0 bases, and 12 bases lay between the germline ends. The CDR3 spells CSVDGGASNQPQHF. In DNA form, the CDR3 reads TGCAGCGTCGACGGGGGGGCTAGCAATCAGCCCCAGCATTTT.

In this sample, this clone turned up once. The chain links TRBV5-6 to TRBJ1-2; D is unclear. Germline V lookup: CDR1 SGHDT, CDR2 YYEEEE. The CDR3 covers 12 residues. V was cut by 4 bases and J by 3 bases, with 7 bases left in between. CDR3 amino acids: CASSPGDYGYTF. For the CDR3, the DNA is TGTGCCAGCAGCCCCGGGGACTATGGCTACACCTTC. Full variable domain (missing parts from reference TRBV5-6 and TRBJ1-2): DAGVTQSPTHLIKTRGQQVTLRCSPKSGHDTVSWYQQALGQGPQFIFQYYEEEERQRGNFPDRFSGHQFPNYSSELNVNALLLGDSALYLCASSPGDYGYTFGSGTRLTVV.

The chain uses TRBV5-1 and TRBJ2-2; D is possibly TRBD2 (5 bases). Trimming stripped 1 base from V and 7 bases from J, with 8 bases between. Germline V gives CDR1 SGHRS, CDR2 YFSETQ. The CDR3 runs to 13 residues. This CDR3 is CASSLKLDGELFF. CDR3 in DNA: TGCGCCAGCAGCTTGAAACTAGACGGGGAGCTGTTTTTT.

This rearrangement joins TRBV29-1 to TRBJ2-5; 9 bases align to TRBD1. CDR3 length: 12 amino acids. The junction had 6 bases not matched to a gene; V was cut back by 7 bases and J by 6 bases. CDR1 and CDR2 (germline): SQVTM, ANQGSEA. The CDR3 coding sequence is TGCAGCGGCCATGACAGGGGGAAGACCCAGTACTTC. It is translated as CSGHDRGKTQYF. The whole variable domain, remainder taken from reference TRBV29-1 and TRBJ2-5, is SAVISQKPSRDICQRGTSLTIQCQVDSQVTMMFWYRQQPGQSLTLIATANQGSEATYESGFVIDKFPISRPNLTFSTLTVSNMSPEDSSIYLCSGHDRGKTQYFGPGTRLLVL.

This clone is a singleton in its sample. Its ends do not fully match the called genes, so a read error is possible. The chain couples TRBV2 to TRBJ2-3; unclear D gene. CDR3 size: 14 residues. CDR1 and CDR2 (germline): SNHLY, FYNNEI. This chain's CDR3 is CASNELLGGDTQYF. For the CDR3, the DNA is TGTGCCAGCAATGAACTCCTTGGCGGAGATACGCAGTATTTT.

The chain couples TRBV27 to TRBJ1-1; D may be TRBD1 (5 bases). Trimming left V 5 bases short and J 5 bases short, with 15 bases between. Germline V gene lookup returns CDR1 MNHEY and CDR2 SMNVEV (reference sequence). This CDR3 is 14 amino acids long. CDR3 sequence reads: CASSLRLGGTEAFF. The CDR3 DNA follows: TGTGCCAGCAGTCTCCGACTGGGGGGAACTGAAGCTTTCTTT.